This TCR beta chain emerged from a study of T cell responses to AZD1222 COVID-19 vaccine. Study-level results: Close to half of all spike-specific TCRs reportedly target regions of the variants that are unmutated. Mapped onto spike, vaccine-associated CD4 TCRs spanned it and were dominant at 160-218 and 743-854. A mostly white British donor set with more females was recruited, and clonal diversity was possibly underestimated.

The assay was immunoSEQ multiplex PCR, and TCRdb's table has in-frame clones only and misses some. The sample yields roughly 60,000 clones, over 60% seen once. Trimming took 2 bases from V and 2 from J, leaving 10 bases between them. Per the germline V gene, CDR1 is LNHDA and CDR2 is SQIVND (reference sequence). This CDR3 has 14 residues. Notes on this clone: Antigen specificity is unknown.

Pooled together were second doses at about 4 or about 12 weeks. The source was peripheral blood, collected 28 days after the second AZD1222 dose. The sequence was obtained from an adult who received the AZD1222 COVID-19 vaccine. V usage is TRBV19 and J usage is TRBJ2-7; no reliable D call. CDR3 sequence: CASSIRPGAYEQYF. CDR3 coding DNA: TGTGCCAGTAGTATACGCCCGGGTGCCTACGAGCAGTACTTC.